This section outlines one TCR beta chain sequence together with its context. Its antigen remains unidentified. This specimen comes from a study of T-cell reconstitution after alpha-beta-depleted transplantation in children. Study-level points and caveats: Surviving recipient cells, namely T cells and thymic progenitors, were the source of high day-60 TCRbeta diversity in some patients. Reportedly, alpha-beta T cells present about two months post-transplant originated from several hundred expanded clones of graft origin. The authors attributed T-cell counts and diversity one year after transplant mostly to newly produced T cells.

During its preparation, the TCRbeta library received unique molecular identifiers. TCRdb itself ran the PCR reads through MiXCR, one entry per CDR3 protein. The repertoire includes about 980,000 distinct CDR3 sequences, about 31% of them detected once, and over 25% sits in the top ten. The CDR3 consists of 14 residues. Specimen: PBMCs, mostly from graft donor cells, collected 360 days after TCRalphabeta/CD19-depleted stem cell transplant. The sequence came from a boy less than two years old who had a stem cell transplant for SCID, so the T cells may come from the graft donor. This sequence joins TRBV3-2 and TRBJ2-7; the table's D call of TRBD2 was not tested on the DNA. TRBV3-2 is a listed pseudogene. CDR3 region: CATQASLAPYEQYF. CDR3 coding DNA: TGTGCCACCCAAGCCTCACTAGCGCCCTACGAGCAGTACTTC.